A selection of T cell receptor beta chains follows, all from one sample in a study of PD-1 and CTLA-4 blockade in melanoma. Libraries were prepared by immunoSEQ multiplex PCR; TCRdb keeps only in-frame clonotypes and omits some of them. Counted here are about 16,000 clones, around 70% occurring once; the ten biggest clones make up over 12%. Sample: CD8+ T cells from peripheral blood, taken from a patient given anti-PD-1 treatment. These receptors were collected from a human donor with melanoma. CDR3s include the opening cysteine and the closing phenylalanine or tryptophan. Fields, in order: V gene, D gene, J gene, clone size, CDR3 DNA, CDR3 protein. The D gene is left open where the match is weak. Expanded clones are given a class, and other clones once, few, many or no size at all.

>TRBV27|TRBD1|TRBJ1-2|once
TGTGCCAGCAGTTTGGGGACAGGGTCTGGCTACACCTTC
CASSLGTGSGYTF
>TRBV6-5|TRBD1|TRBJ2-7|NA
TGTGCCAGCAGTTACAGGGACAGCTACGAGCAGTACTTC
CASSYRDSYEQYF
>TRBV15|NA|TRBJ1-2|once
TGTGCCACCAGCAGCCCTGCAGAAGGGGACGGCTACACCTTC
CATSSPAEGDGYTF
>TRBV30|NA|TRBJ2-1|NA
TGTGCCTGGAGTACCAAGGGGGAAGGTGCTAATGAGCAGTTCTTC
CAWSTKGEGANEQFF
>TRBV7-8|TRBD2|TRBJ2-7|NA
TGTGCCAGCAGCTTAAAGAAGCGGGGCTTGTACGTAGGGGATTACGAGCAGTACTTC
CASSLKKRGLYVGDYEQYF
>TRBV13|NA|TRBJ2-7|NA
TGTGCCAGCAGCTTAGCCCGGACAGCACCTCCGGCAGGGGAGCAGTACTTC
CASSLARTAPPAGEQYF
>TRBV6-5|NA|TRBJ2-7|NA
TGTGCCAGCAGCCCATTCGGGGGCGGGGACGAGCAGTACTTC
CASSPFGGGDEQYF
>TRBV7-6|NA|TRBJ1-6|few
TGTGCCAGCAGCTTGCAGCAGGCAGCCTATTCACCCCTCCACTTT
CASSLQQAAYSPLHF
>TRBV27|NA|TRBJ1-6|once
TGTGCCAGCAGTTTATCCCCAGAGCTTTATAATTCACCCCTCCACTTT
CASSLSPELYNSPLHF
>TRBV27|NA|TRBJ2-7|few
TGTGCCAGCAGTTTAGAACTGCCCGCCGACGAGCAGTACTTC
CASSLELPADEQYF
>TRBV3-1/TRBV3-2|TRBD2|TRBJ2-1|NA
TGTGCCAGCAGCCTGGAGTCCGGGACTAGGCATGAGCAGTTCTTC
CASSLESGTRHEQFF
>TRBV12-3/TRBV12-4|TRBD1|TRBJ1-1|NA
TGTGCCAGCAGTTTATCAGGGGGCACTGAAGCTTTCTTT
CASSLSGGTEAFF
>TRBV6-5|NA|TRBJ2-1|NA
TGTGCCAGTATAATCGGAGCAGGCTCCAGTGAGCAGTTCTTC
CASIIGAGSSEQFF
>TRBV5-1|NA|TRBJ1-1|NA
TGCGCCAGCAGCTTGACCCCGGGGCCTAAGGCCCGTGAAGCTTTCTTT
CASSLTPGPKAREAFF
>TRBV11-2|NA|TRBJ2-7|NA
TGTGCCAGCGAGGGGGAAACCTACGAGCAGTACTTC
CASEGETYEQYF
>TRBV11-2|NA|TRBJ1-4|few
TGTGCCAGCAGCTTCCAAGTTGCAACTAATGAAAAACTGTTTTTT
CASSFQVATNEKLFF
>TRBV4-2|NA|TRBJ1-5|NA
TGTGCCAGCAGCCAAGGAGAGGCGGGTCAGTTTGAGCCCCAGCATTTT
CASSQGEAGQFEPQHF
>TRBV7-2|NA|TRBJ2-7|NA
TGTGCCAGCAGCCTAACCGTTGGTGACTACGAGCAGTACTTC
CASSLTVGDYEQYF
>TRBV15|NA|TRBJ1-4|NA
TGTGCCACCAGCAGAGTGCAGGATAGGTTGGCAACTAATGAAAAACTGTTTTTT
CATSRVQDRLATNEKLFF
>TRBV6-5|NA|TRBJ1-5|few
TGTGCCAGCAGTTCAGCGGGGCAGCCCCAGCATTTT
CASSSAGQPQHF
>TRBV10-1|NA|TRBJ2-7|NA
TGCGCCAGCAGTCCTATCGCTGGTAACGAGCAGTACTTC
CASSPIAGNEQYF
>TRBV4-1|NA|TRBJ2-6|once
TGCGCCAGCAGCCAATGGGGGCTCTCTGGGGCCAACGTCCTGACTTTC
CASSQWGLSGANVLTF
>TRBV10-3|NA|TRBJ1-2|NA
TGTGCCATCAGTGATGTCTCCGGGTATGGCTACACCTTC
CAISDVSGYGYTF
>TRBV6-5|TRBD1|TRBJ1-1|once
TGTGCCAGCAGCGTACAGGGGGCGACTGAAGCTTTCTTT
CASSVQGATEAFF
>TRBV28|NA|TRBJ2-1|NA
TGTGCCAGCAGTTTAGGCAGAAGCAATGAGCAGTTCTTC
CASSLGRSNEQFF
>TRBV28|NA|TRBJ2-2|NA
TGTGCCAGCAGTTTGGACCGGACTGAGCCGAACACCGGGGAGCTGTTTTTT
CASSLDRTEPNTGELFF
>TRBV29-1|NA|TRBJ1-1|NA
TGCAGCGGAGGGCAGAATGAAGCTTTCTTT
CSGGQNEAFF
>TRBV27|TRBD1|TRBJ1-4|NA
TGTGCCAGCAGTTCTCGACAGGGTATCCTTGAAAAACTGTTTTTT
CASSSRQGILEKLFF
>TRBV3-1/TRBV3-2|TRBD1|TRBJ2-5|NA
TGTGCCAGCAGCCATGTGGGGGACAGGGACTTTTGGGGTATGGAGACCCAGTACTTC
CASSHVGDRDFWGMETQYF
>TRBV19|NA|TRBJ2-1|NA
TGTGCCAGTAGTATTTGGGGGATGAGCTCCTACAATGAGCAGTTCTTC
CASSIWGMSSYNEQFF
>TRBV27|TRBD1|TRBJ1-5|NA
TGTGCCAGCAGCCCGACAGGGTGGAGCAATCAGCCCCAGCATTTT
CASSPTGWSNQPQHF
>TRBV7-9|TRBD1|TRBJ1-4|NA
TGTGCCAGCAGCTTAGCGCCCGCAGGGGGGGCAACTAATGAAAAACTGTTTTTT
CASSLAPAGGATNEKLFF
>TRBV5-6|NA|TRBJ2-7|NA
TGTGCCAGCAGCTTGAGGTACGAGCAGTACTTC
CASSLRYEQYF
>TRBV13|TRBD1|TRBJ1-4|NA
TGTGCCAGCAGCTTAAGACAGGGAGGCGAAAAACTGTTTTTT
CASSLRQGGEKLFF
>TRBV5-1|TRBD1|TRBJ1-1|NA
TGCGCCAGCAGCTTGGGGGACAGTCGTGAAGCTTTCTTT
CASSLGDSREAFF
>TRBV5-1|NA|TRBJ1-1|NA
TGCGCCAGCAGCTTAGCACGGAACGGGGGCACTGAAGCTTTCTTT
CASSLARNGGTEAFF
>TRBV29-1|NA|TRBJ1-2|NA
TGCAGCGTTGAAGATCTCTATGGCTACACCTTC
CSVEDLYGYTF
>TRBV6-5|NA|TRBJ1-2|NA
TGTGCCAGCAGCGGCCCATACTATGGCTACACCTTC
CASSGPYYGYTF
>TRBV7-9|TRBD1|TRBJ2-5|few
TGTGCCAGCAGCCCCCACTGGGACAGCACTGTTCAAGAGACCCAGTACTTC
CASSPHWDSTVQETQYF
>TRBV19|NA|TRBJ1-2|NA
TGTGCCAGTAACCCCCAGGTCCTGACAGTCAACTATGGCTACACCTTC
CASNPQVLTVNYGYTF
>TRBV7-9|TRBD1|TRBJ2-3|NA
TGTGCCAGCAGCTTACTCGACAGGGAGCCGTCCGATACGCAGTATTTT
CASSLLDREPSDTQYF
>TRBV27|NA|TRBJ2-6|NA
TGTGCCAGCAGTTTTCTGGGGATGACTGGGGCCAACGTCCTGACTTTC
CASSFLGMTGANVLTF
>TRBV6-5|NA|TRBJ1-1|NA
TGTGCCAGCAGGGAGCTTTCAGGGGCGACTGAAGCTTTCTTT
CASRELSGATEAFF
>TRBV7-9|TRBD2|TRBJ2-7|once
TGTGCCAGCACCACTTACCGGGGGGACGGAATCTCCTACGAGCAGTACTTC
CASTTYRGDGISYEQYF
>TRBV11-2|TRBD2|TRBJ2-3|NA
TGTGCCAGCGGGACCGATAGACTAGCGGGAGGACGCACAGATACGCAGTATTTT
CASGTDRLAGGRTDTQYF
>TRBV19|NA|TRBJ2-7|NA
TGTGCCGCTGCTCCGGGACAAGCATACGAGCAGTACTTC
CAAAPGQAYEQYF
>TRBV10-1|NA|TRBJ2-6|few
TGCGCCAGCAGTCACATAAGATCGCACAAAGTCGGGTTC
CASSHIRSHKVGF
>TRBV6-1|TRBD1|TRBJ2-2|NA
TGTGCCAGCAGATCCGGGACAGCTAACACCGGGGAGCTGTTTTTT
CASRSGTANTGELFF
>TRBV11-3|NA|TRBJ2-7|NA
TGTGCCAGCAGCACATCGGACAGCTACGAGCAGTACTTC
CASSTSDSYEQYF
>TRBV6-4|TRBD1|TRBJ1-5|NA
TGTGCCAGCAGTGACTCGACAGGGACCTATAGCAATCAGCCCCAGCATTTT
CASSDSTGTYSNQPQHF
>TRBV7-9|TRBD1|TRBJ2-7|NA
TGTGCCAGCAGCTCCCCTCTGGGACAGGGTTTCGACGAGCAGTACTTC
CASSSPLGQGFDEQYF
>TRBV4-1|NA|TRBJ2-2|NA
TGCGCCAGCAGCCAGTGGGACGGCACCGGGGAGCTGTTTTTT
CASSQWDGTGELFF
>TRBV4-1|TRBD1|TRBJ1-1|NA
TGCGCCAGCAGCCCTCGGGACAGGGGGCCAACTGAAGCTTTCTTT
CASSPRDRGPTEAFF
>TRBV4-2|NA|TRBJ1-4|NA
TGTGCCAGCAGCCAACAGGGAGTCACCCCCAGATGGGGACTGTTTTTT
CASSQQGVTPRWGLFF
>TRBV29-1|NA|TRBJ2-4|NA
TGCAGCGTTGAGCTCAGAGCCTTAGCCAAAAACATTCAGTACTTC
CSVELRALAKNIQYF